The clone carrying this T cell receptor beta chain appeared once. The data belong to a study of blood T cell repertoires in COVID-19. CDR1 and CDR2 from the germline V gene are SQVTM and ANQGSEA. Germline trimming cut 4 bases from V and 4 bases from J; bases unmatched to any gene: 3. This CDR3 contains 12 residues. In the original processing: Amplification with reference gene primers provided the estimates of nucleated cell counts. Method: immunoSEQ multiplex PCR; TCRdb's copy keeps in-frame clones and lacks some. The D gene and trimming were derived from the DNA, and the V and J assignments and clone size from that table. This repertoire shows roughly 140,000 clones, around nine tenths found once; its top ten account for over 5%.

The V gene is TRBV29-1, the J gene TRBJ2-7; 8 bases align to TRBD2. The sequencing input was peripheral blood. This receptor was identified in a human donor in a cohort sampled during active COVID-19. CDR3 bases: TGCAGCGTTGTACGGGGGGGTTACGAGCAGTACTTC. The encoded protein is CSVVRGGYEQYF.